This T cell receptor (beta chain) was found in a study of T-cell memory formation after mild COVID-19. Regarding the study as a whole: Pre-infection memory already had some responding clones, implying cross-reactive memory joined.

Each CDR3 protein is one row after TCRdb ran MiXCR on the 5' RACE reads. The sample has about 310,000 distinct CDR3 sequences, approximately 15% seen once. This clonotype was seen a few times. Its antigen is currently unknown. Germline loops: CDR1 SNHLY, CDR2 FYNNEI. Germline trimming cut 8 bases from V and 9 bases from J; bases unmatched to any gene: 7. There are 13 residues in the CDR3. The sequenced sample was PBMCs or a T cell subset sorted from them (not recorded which). V gene TRBV2 combines with J gene TRBJ2-1, with 10 positions matching TRBD1. This receptor was obtained from a man aged 18 to 35 who had mild COVID-19 (a few samples of this study predate the infection). Cell type and time point are not known. This chain's CDR3 is CASGLDRGGEQFF. The CDR3 nucleotides read TGTGCCAGCGGATTGGACAGGGGGGGTGAGCAGTTCTTC.